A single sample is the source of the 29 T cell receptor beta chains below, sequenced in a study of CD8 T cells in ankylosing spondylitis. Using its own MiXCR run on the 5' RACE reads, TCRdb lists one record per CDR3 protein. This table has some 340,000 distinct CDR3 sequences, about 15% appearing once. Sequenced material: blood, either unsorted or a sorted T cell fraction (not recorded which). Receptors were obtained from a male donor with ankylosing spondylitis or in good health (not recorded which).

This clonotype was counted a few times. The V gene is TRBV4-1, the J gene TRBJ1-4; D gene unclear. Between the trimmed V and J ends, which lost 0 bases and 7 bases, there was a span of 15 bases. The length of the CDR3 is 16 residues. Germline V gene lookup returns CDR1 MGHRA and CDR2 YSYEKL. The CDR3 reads CASSQDRRVAGEKLFF. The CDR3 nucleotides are TGCGCCAGCAGCCAAGATCGAAGGGTAGCGGGTGAAAAACTGTTTTTT.

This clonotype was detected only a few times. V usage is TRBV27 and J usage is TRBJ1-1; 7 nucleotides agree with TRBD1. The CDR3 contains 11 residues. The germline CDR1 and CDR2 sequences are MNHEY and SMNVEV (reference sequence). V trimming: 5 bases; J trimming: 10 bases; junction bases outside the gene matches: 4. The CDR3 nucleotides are TGTGCCAGCAGTACCACAGGGGCAGCTTTCTTT. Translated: CASSTTGAAFF.

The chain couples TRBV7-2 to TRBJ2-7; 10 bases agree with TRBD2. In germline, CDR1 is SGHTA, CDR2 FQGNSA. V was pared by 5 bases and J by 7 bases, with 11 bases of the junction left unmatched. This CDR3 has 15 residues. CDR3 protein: CASSQRLAGQGEQYF. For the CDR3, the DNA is TGTGCCAGCAGCCAAAGACTAGCGGGCCAGGGGGAGCAGTACTTC. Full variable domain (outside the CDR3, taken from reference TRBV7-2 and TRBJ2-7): GAGVSQSPSNKVTEKGKDVELRCDPISGHTALYWYRQSLGQGLEFLIYFQGNSAPDKSGLPSDRFSAERTGGSVSTLTIQRTQQEDSAVYLCASSQRLAGQGEQYFGPGTRLTVT.

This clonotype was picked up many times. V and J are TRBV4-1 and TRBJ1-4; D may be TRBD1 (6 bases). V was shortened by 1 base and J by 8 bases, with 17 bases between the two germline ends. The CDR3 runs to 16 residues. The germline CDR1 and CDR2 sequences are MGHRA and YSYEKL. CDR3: CASSQAKGGVWEKLFF. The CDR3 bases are TGCGCCAGCAGCCAAGCGAAGGGGGGGGTGTGGGAAAAACTGTTTTTT.

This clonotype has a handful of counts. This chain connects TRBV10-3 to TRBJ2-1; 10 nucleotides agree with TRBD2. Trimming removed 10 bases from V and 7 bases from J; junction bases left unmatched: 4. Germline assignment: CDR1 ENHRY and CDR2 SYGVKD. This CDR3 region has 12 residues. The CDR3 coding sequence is TGTGCCACCACAGCGGGGGGGAATGAGCAGTTCTTC. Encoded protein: CATTAGGNEQFF.

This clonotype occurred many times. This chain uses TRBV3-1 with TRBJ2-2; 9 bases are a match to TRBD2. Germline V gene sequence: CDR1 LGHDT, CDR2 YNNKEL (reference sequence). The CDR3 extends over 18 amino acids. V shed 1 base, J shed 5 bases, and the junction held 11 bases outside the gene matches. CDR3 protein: CASSQGGRRGGPTGELFF. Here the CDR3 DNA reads TGTGCCAGCAGCCAAGGGGGTCGGCGGGGGGGGCCGACCGGGGAGCTGTTTTTT.

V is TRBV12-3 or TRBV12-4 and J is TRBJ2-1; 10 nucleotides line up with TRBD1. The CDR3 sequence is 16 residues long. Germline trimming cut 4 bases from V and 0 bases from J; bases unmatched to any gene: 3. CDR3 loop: CASSSTGGLSYNEQFF. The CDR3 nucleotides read TGTGCCAGCAGTTCGACAGGGGGCCTCTCCTACAATGAGCAGTTCTTC.

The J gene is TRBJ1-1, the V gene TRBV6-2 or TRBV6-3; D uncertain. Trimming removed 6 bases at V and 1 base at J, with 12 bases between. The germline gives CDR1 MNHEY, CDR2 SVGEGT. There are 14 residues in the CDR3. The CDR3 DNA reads TGTGCCAGCAGCAGCCGTCGGGCGAACACTGAAGCTTTCTTT. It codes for CASSSRRANTEAFF.

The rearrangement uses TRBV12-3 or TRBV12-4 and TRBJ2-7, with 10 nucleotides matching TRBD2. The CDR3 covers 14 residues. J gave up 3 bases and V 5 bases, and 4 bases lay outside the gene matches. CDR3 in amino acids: CASSASGGHYEQYF. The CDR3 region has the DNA TGTGCCAGCAGTGCTAGCGGGGGCCACTACGAGCAGTACTTC.

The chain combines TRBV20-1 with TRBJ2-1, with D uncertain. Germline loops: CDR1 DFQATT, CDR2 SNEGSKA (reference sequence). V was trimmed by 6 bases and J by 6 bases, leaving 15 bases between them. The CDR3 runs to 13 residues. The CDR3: CSAGPSSGNEQFF. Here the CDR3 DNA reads TGCAGTGCCGGGCCATCGTCAGGCAATGAGCAGTTCTTC.

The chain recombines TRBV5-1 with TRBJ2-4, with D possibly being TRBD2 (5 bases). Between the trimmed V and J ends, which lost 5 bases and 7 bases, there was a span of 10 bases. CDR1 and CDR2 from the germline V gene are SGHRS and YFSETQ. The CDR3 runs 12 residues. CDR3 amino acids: CASRDSGNIQYF. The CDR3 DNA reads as TGCGCCAGCAGGGACTCGGGCAACATTCAGTACTTC.

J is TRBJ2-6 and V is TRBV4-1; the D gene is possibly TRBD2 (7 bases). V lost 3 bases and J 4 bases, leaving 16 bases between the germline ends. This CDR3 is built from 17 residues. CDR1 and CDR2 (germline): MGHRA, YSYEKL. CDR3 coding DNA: TGCGCCAGCAGCCATGCGAGGGGGGGGTCCGGGGCCAACGTCCTGACTTTC. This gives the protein CASSHARGGSGANVLTF.

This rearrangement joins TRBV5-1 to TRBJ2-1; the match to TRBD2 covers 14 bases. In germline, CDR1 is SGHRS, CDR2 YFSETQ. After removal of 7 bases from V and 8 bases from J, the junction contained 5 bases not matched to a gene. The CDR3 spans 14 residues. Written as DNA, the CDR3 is TGCGCCAGCTCGGGACTAGCGGGGGTGGATGAGCAGTTCTTC. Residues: CASSGLAGVDEQFF. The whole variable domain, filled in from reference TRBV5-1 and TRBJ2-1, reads KAGVTQTPRYLIKTRGQQVTLSCSPISGHRSVSWYQQTPGQGLQFLFEYFSETQRNKGNFPGRFSGRQFSNSRSEMNVSTLELGDSALYLCASSGLAGVDEQFFGPGTRLTVL.

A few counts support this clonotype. CDR3 coding DNA: TGCGCCAGCAGCTTGGGAGCTAGCGGTGGCAATGAGCAGTTCTTC. Its protein product is CASSLGASGGNEQFF. The V gene is TRBV5-1, the J gene TRBJ2-1, with 7 bases that match TRBD2. Germline loops: CDR1 SGHRS, CDR2 YFSETQ. The CDR3 is 15 residues long. The ends lost 0 bases at V and 6 bases at J; junction bases unmatched: 6.

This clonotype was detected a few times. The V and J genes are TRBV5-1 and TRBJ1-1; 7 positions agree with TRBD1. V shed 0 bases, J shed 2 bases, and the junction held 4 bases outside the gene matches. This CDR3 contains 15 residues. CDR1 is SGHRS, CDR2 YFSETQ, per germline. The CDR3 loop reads CASSLGGTANTEAFF. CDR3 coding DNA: TGCGCCAGCAGCTTGGGAGGGACAGCAAACACTGAAGCTTTCTTT.

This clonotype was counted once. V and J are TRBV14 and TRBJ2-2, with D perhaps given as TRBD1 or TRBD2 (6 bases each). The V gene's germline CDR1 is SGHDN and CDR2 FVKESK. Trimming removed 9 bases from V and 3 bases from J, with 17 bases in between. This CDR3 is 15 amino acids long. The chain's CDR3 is CASRLGGYHTGELFF. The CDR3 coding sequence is TGTGCCAGTCGACTAGGGGGTTATCACACCGGGGAGCTGTTTTTT.

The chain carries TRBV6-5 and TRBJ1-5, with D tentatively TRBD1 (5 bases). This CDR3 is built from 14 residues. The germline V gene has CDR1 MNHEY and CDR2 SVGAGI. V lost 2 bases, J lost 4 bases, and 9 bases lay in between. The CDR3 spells CASSYMGGNQPQHF. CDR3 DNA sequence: TGTGCCAGCAGTTACATGGGGGGGAATCAGCCCCAGCATTTT.

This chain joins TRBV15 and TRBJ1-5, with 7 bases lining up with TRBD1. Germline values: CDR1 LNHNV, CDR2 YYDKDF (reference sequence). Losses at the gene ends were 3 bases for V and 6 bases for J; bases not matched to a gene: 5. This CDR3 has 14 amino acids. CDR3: CATSRGDRSQPQHF. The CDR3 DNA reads TGTGCCACCAGCAGGGGGGACAGAAGTCAGCCCCAGCATTTT. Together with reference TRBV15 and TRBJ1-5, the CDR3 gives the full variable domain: DAMVIQNPRYQVTQFGKPVTLSCSQTLNHNVMYWYQQKSSQAPKLLFHYYDKDFNNEADTPDNFQSRRPNTSFCFLDIRSPGLGDTAMYLCATSRGDRSQPQHFGDGTRLSIL.

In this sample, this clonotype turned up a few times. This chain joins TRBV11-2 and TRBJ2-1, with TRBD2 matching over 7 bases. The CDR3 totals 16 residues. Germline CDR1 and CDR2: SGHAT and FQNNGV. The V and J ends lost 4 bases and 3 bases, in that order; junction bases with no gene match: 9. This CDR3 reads CASSSLAGVLYNEQFF. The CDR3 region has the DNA TGTGCCAGCAGCTCCCTGGCGGGAGTACTCTACAATGAGCAGTTCTTC.

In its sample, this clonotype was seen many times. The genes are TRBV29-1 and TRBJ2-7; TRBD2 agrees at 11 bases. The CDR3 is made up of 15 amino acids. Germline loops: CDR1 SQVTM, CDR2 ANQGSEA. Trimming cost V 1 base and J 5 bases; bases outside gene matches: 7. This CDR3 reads CSVEGTSGSLDEQYF. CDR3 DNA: TGCAGCGTTGAAGGTACTAGCGGGAGTCTCGACGAGCAGTACTTC.

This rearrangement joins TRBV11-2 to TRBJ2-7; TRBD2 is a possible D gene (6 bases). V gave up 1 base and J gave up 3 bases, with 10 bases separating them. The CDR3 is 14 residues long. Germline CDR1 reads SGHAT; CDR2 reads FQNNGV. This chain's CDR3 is CASSLVEGDYEQYF. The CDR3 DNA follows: TGTGCCAGCAGCTTAGTGGAGGGTGACTACGAGCAGTACTTC.

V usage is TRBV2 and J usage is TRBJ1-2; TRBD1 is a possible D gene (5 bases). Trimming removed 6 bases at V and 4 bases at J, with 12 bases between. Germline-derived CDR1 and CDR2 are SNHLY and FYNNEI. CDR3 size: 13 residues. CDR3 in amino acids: CASSEGLGYGYTF. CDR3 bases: TGTGCCAGCAGCGAGGGGCTGGGCTATGGCTACACCTTC.

DNA for the CDR3: TGTGCCACCAGTGGTGACAGGGGGAATGAGCAGTTCTTC. Its protein product is CATSGDRGNEQFF. This chain joins TRBV24-1 and TRBJ2-1, with 9 bases fitting TRBD1. CDR1 KGHDR and CDR2 SFDVKD come from the germline V gene. The CDR3 loop spans 13 amino acids. V trimming: 5 bases; J trimming: 7 bases; junction bases outside the gene matches: 2.

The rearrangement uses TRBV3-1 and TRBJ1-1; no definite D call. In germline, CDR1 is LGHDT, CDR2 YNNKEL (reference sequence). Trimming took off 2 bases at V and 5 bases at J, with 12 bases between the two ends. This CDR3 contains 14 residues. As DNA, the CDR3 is TGTGCCAGCAGCCAAAGGTCAGCAGAGACTGAAGCTTTCTTT. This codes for CASSQRSAETEAFF.

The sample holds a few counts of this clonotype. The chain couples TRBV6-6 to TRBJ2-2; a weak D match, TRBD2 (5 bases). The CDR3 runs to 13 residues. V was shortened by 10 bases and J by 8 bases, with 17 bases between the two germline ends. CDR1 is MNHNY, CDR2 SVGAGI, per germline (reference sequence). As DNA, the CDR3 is TGTGCCACGGTAGCCTGGAGGTCGGGGGAGCTGTTTTTT. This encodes CATVAWRSGELFF.

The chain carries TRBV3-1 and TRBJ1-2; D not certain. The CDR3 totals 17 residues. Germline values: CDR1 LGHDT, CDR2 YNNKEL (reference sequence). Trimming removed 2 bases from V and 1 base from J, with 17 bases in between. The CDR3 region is CASSQPRIRNSNYGYTF. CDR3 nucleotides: TGTGCCAGCAGCCAACCACGTATCAGGAACAGTAACTATGGCTACACCTTC.

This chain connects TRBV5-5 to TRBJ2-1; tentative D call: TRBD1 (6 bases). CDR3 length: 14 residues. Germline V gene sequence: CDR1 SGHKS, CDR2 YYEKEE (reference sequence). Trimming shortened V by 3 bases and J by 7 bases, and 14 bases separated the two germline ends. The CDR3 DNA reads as TGTGCCAGCAGCTGGGGGACAATCAAGAATGAGCAGTTCTTC. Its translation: CASSWGTIKNEQFF.

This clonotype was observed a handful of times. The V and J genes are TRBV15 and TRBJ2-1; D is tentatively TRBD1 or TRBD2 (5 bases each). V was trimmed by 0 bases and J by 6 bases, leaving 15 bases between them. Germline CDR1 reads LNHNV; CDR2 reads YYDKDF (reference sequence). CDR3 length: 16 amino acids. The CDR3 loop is CATSRDLVGASNEQFF. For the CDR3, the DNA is TGTGCCACCAGCAGAGATCTGGTCGGGGCCAGCAATGAGCAGTTCTTC.

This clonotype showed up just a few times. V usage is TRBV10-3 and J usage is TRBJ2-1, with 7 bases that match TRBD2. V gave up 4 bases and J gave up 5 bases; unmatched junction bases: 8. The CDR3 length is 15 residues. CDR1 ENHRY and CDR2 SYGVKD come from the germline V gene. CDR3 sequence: CAISVQRETDNEQFF. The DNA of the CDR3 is TGTGCCATCAGTGTGCAGCGGGAAACTGACAATGAGCAGTTCTTC.